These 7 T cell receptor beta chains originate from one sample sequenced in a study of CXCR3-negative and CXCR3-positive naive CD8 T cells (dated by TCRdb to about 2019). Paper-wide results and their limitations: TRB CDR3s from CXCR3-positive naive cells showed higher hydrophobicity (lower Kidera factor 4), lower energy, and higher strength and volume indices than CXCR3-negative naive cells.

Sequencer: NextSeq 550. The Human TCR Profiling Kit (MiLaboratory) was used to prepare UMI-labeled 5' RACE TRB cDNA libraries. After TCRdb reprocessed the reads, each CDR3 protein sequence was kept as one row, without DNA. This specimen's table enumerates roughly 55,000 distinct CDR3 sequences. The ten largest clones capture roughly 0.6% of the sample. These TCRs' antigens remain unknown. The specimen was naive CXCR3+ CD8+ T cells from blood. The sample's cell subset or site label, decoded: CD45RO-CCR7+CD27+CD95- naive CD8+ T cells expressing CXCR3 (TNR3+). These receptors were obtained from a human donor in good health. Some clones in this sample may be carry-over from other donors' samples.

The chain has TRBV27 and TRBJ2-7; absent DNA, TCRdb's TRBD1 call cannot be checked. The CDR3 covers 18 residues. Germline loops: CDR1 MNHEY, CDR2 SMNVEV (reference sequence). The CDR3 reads CASSFQGPGGLGNYEQYF.

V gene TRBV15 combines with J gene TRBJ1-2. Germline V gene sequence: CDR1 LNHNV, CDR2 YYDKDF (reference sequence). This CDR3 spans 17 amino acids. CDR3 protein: CATSRDSGPPLSYGYTF.

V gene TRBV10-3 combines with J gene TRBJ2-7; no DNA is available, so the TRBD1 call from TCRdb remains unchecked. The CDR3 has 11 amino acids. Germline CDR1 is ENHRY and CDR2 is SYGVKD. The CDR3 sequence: CAIRSGYEQYF.

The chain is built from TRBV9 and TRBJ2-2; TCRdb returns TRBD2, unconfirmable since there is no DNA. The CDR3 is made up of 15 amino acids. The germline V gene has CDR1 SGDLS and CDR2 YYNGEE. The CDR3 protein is CASSVGGLSTGELFF. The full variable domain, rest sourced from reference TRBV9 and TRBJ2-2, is DSGVTQTPKHLITATGQRVTLRCSPRSGDLSVYWYQQSLDQGLQFLIQYYNGEERAKGNILERFSAQQFPDLHSELNLSSLELGDSALYFCASSVGGLSTGELFFGEGSRLTVL.

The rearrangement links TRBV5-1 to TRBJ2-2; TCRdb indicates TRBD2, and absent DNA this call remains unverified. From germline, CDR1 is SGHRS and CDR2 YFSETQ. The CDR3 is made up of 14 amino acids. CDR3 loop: CASSPGEATGELFF.

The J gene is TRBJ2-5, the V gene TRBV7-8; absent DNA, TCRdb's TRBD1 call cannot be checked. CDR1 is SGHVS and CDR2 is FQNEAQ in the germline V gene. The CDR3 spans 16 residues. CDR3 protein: CASSLVSRGRGETQYF.

CDR3 amino acids: CATSPQVPWQPQHF. The chain links TRBV15 to TRBJ1-5; the TCRdb D gene call, TRBD1, has no DNA to confirm it. There are 14 residues in the CDR3. Looked up from germline, CDR1 is LNHNV and CDR2 is YYDKDF (reference sequence).